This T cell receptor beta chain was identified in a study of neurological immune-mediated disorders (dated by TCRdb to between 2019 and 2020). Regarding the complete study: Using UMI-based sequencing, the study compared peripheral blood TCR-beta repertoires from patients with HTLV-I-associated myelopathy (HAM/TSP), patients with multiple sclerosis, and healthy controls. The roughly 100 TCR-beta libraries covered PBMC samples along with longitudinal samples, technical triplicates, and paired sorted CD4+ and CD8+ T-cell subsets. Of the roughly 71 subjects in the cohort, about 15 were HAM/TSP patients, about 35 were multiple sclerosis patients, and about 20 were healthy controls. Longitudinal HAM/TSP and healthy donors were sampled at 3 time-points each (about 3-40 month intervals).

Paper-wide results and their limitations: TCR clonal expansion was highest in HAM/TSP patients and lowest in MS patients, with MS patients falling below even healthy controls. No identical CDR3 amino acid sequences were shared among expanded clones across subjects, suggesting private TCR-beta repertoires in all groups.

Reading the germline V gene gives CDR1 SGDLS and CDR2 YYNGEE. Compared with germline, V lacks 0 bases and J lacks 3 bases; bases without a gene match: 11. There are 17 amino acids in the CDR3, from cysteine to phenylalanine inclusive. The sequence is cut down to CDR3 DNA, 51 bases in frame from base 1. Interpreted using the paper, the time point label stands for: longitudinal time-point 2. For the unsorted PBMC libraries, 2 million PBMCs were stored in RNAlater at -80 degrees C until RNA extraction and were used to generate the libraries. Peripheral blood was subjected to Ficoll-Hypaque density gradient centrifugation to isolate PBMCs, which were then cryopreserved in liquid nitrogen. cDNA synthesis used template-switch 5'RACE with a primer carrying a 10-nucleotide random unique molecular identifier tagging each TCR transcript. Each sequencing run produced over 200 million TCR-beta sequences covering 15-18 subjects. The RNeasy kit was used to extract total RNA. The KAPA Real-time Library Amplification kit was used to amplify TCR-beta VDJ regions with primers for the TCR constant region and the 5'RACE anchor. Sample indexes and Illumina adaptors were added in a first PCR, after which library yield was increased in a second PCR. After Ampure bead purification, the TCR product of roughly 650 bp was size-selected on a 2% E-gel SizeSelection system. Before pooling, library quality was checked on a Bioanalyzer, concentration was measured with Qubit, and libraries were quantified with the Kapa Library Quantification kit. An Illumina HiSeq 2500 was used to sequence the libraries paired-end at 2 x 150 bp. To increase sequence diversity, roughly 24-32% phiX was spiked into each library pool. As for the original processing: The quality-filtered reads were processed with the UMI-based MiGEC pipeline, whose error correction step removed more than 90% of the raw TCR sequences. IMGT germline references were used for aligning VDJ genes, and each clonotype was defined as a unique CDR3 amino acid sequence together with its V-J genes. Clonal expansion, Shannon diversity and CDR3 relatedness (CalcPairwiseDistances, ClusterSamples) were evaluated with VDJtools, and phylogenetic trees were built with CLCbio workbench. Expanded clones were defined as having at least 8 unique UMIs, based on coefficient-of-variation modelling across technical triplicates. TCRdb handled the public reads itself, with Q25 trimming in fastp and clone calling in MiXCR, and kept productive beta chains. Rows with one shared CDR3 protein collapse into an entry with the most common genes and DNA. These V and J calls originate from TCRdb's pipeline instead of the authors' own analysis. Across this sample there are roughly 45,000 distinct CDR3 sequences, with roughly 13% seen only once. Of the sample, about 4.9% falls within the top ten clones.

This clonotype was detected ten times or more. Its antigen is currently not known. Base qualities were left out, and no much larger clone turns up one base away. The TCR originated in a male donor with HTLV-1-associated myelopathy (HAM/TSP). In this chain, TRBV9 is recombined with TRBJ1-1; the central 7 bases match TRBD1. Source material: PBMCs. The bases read TGTGCCAGCAGCGTAGGGACAGGCGGAATGTTAGACACTGAAGCTTTCTTT. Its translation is CASSVGTGGMLDTEAFF.